This entry lists 30 T cell receptor beta chains sequenced from one sample in a study of human T cells and chemical hapten exposure. During construction of the library, unique molecular identifiers were attached to individual cDNA molecules for quantitative, reproducible TCR counting. TCRdb passed the reads through MiXCR, listing each CDR3 protein once. The sample shows 860 or so distinct CDR3 sequences, 75% of them seen only once. Total RNA was isolated from whole blood that had not been fractionated. The sequenced sample was whole blood. These receptors were taken from a human donor with alopecia, or a healthy volunteer (not recorded which). Some clones in this sample may be carry-over from other donors' samples. This table probably holds off-target reads from a library built for another chain.

The genes are TRBV7-9 and TRBJ1-5; D is perhaps TRBD1 (5 bases). This CDR3 has 18 residues. Germline-derived CDR1 and CDR2 are SEHNR and FQNEAQ (reference sequence). V was pared by 1 base and J by 0 bases, with 16 bases between. CDR3 nucleotides: TGTGCCAGCAGCTTAGTACGGCAGGGCCCTTATAGCAATCAGCCCCAGCATTTT. This translates into CASSLVRQGPYSNQPQHF.

The genes are TRBV6-1 and TRBJ1-5; TRBD1 matches 7 bases. The germline CDR1 and CDR2 sequences are MNHNS and SASEGT. CDR3 size: 15 residues. Losses at the gene ends were 0 bases for V and 6 bases for J; bases not matched to a gene: 5. CDR3 DNA: TGTGCCAGCAGTGAAGCGGAGGGGGCCGGTCAGCCCCAGCATTTT. Translated: CASSEAEGAGQPQHF.

The rearrangement links TRBV4-2 to TRBJ2-1; TRBD2 agrees at 8 bases. The J segment lost 2 bases and the V segment lost 0 bases, leaving 9 bases of the junction unmatched. Germline values: CDR1 LGHNA, CDR2 YNFKEQ. The CDR3 runs 18 residues. CDR3 sequence (DNA): TGTGCCAGCAGCCAAGATTTTTTAGAGCGGGGGCCCTACAATGAGCAGTTCTTC. This translates into CASSQDFLERGPYNEQFF.

The table lists this clonotype with a count of one. The chain is built from TRBV4-3 and TRBJ2-5, with D possibly matching TRBD1 (8 bases). CDR1 is LGHNA and CDR2 is YSLEER in the germline V gene. The CDR3 has 15 amino acids. V lost 0 bases, J lost 4 bases, and 12 bases lay in between. In DNA form, the CDR3 reads TGCGCCAGCAGCCAAGATTACAGGGGGGGAGAGACCCAGTACTTC. Translation gives CASSQDYRGGETQYF.

V is TRBV18 and J is TRBJ2-2, with D tentatively TRBD2 (6 bases). The CDR3 is 14 amino acids. CDR1 is KGHSH and CDR2 is LQKENI in the germline V gene. V gave up 4 bases and J gave up 7 bases, with 13 bases separating them. CDR3: CASSRDSRGGELFF. The CDR3 DNA is TGTGCCAGCTCACGGGACTCCCGTGGCGGGGAGCTGTTTTTT.

The rearrangement uses TRBV7-2 and TRBJ1-1; possible D gene TRBD1, 6 bases. The V gene lost 3 bases and the J gene lost 7 bases, with 15 bases spanning the gap. Germline V lookup: CDR1 SGHTA, CDR2 FQGNSA. This CDR3 has 14 amino acids. The CDR3 sequence is CASSFLAGVDEAFF. CDR3 sequence (DNA): TGTGCCAGCAGCTTTTTAGCAGGGGTAGATGAAGCTTTCTTT.

This chain links TRBV27 with TRBJ2-7, with a tentative D call TRBD1 (5 bases). The ends were cut back, 1 base at V and 11 bases at J, with 18 bases in the middle. This CDR3 comprises 14 residues. Germline CDR1 and CDR2: MNHEY and SMNVEV (reference sequence). CDR3 region: CASSLFVSGGREYF. In nucleotides, the CDR3 is TGTGCCAGCAGTTTATTTGTCTCGGGCGGCAGGGAGTACTTC.

V and J are TRBV14 and TRBJ2-3; D is uncertain. Germline-derived CDR1 and CDR2 are SGHDN and FVKESK. V lost 1 base and J 7 bases, leaving 6 bases between the germline ends. The CDR3 totals 12 residues. The CDR3 sequence: CASSQVANTQYF. The CDR3 DNA reads TGTGCCAGCAGCCAAGTCGCCAATACGCAGTATTTT.

The chain has TRBV20-1 and TRBJ2-3, with D possibly called TRBD1 or TRBD2 (5 bases each). The V end was cut by 3 bases, the J end by 1 base, with 11 bases between. Germline CDR1 is DFQATT and CDR2 is SNEGSKA (reference sequence). The CDR3 length is 14 residues. CDR3 sequence: CSASSGDRTDTQYF. The CDR3 bases are TGCAGTGCTAGTAGTGGGGACCGCACAGATACGCAGTATTTT.

The chain recombines TRBV20-1 with TRBJ2-1; D ambiguous. This CDR3 has 10 amino acids. With 6 bases removed from V and 4 bases from J, the gap between germline ends came to 4 bases. CDR1 is DFQATT, CDR2 SNEGSKA, per germline (reference sequence). The CDR3 DNA sequence: TGCAGTGCCTCATACAATGAGCAGTTCTTC. Encoded protein: CSASYNEQFF.

The rearrangement joins TRBV7-8 to TRBJ1-2, with TRBD1 matching over 7 bases. The CDR3 runs to 14 residues. J lost 4 bases, V lost 7 bases, and 9 bases had no gene match. In germline, CDR1 is SGHVS, CDR2 FQNEAQ. The CDR3 DNA reads as TGTGCCAGCACCCCAAGAGGGGGCGGCTATGGCTACACCTTC. Protein: CASTPRGGGYGYTF.

The chain employs TRBV12-3 or TRBV12-4 and TRBJ1-1, with 9 bases matching TRBD1. The CDR3 totals 13 residues. J gave up 8 bases and V 3 bases, and 4 bases lay outside the gene matches. The DNA of the CDR3 is TGTGCCAGCAGTTTTGGGACAGGGACAGAAGCTTTCTTT. Translation gives CASSFGTGTEAFF.

The chain is built from TRBV6-6 and TRBJ2-3; 11 bases align to TRBD2. The CDR3 covers 14 residues. The V gene end was trimmed by 4 bases and the J gene end by 5 bases; junction bases not matched to a gene: 2. Per germline, CDR1 MNHNY and CDR2 SVGAGI (reference sequence). The CDR3 loop is CASSSSGGRDTQYF. CDR3 in DNA: TGTGCCAGCAGTTCTAGCGGGGGGCGAGATACGCAGTATTTT.

V usage is TRBV6-4 and J usage is TRBJ1-1; D remains ambiguous. Trimming stripped 0 bases from V and 3 bases from J, with 23 bases between. The germline CDR1 and CDR2 sequences are MRHNA and SNTAGT. The CDR3 sequence is 19 residues long. CDR3 bases: TGTGCCAGCAGTGACTCGATTACGGACGGGAGTCTAAACGACACTGAAGCTTTCTTT. It encodes CASSDSITDGSLNDTEAFF.

The rearrangement uses TRBV20-1 and TRBJ1-1; D unclear. Germline V gene lookup returns CDR1 DFQATT and CDR2 SNEGSKA (reference sequence). Trimming stripped 1 base from V and 3 bases from J, with 12 bases between. This CDR3 has 14 residues. The CDR3 DNA reads TGCAGTGCTAGAGGGTCCGGGCTACACACTGAAGCTTTCTTT. Protein sequence: CSARGSGLHTEAFF.

This sequence joins TRBV18 and TRBJ2-3; the match to TRBD2 covers 8 bases. The CDR3 has 15 amino acids. Trimming took 3 bases from V and 4 from J; bases not matched to a gene: 6. Germline V gene sequence: CDR1 KGHSH, CDR2 LQKENI. The CDR3 sequence is CASSPREAGSDTQYF. DNA for the CDR3: TGTGCCAGCTCACCGCGGGAGGCGGGGTCAGATACGCAGTATTTT.

The chain employs TRBV11-2 and TRBJ2-3; 9 positions match TRBD1. Germline CDR1 and CDR2: SGHAT and FQNNGV. CDR3 length: 18 amino acids. V trimming: 2 bases; J trimming: 1 base; junction bases outside the gene matches: 10. The chain's CDR3 is CASSLPGQGKPGTDTQYF. The CDR3 region has the DNA TGTGCCAGCAGCTTACCGGGACAGGGAAAGCCGGGCACAGATACGCAGTATTTT.

The chain recombines TRBV29-1 with TRBJ1-4, with D perhaps TRBD1 (5 bases). Germline V lookup: CDR1 SQVTM, CDR2 ANQGSEA. Trimming left V 4 bases short and J 4 bases short, with 10 bases between. The CDR3 spans 13 residues. CDR3 region: CSVVAGINEKLFF. As DNA, the CDR3 is TGCAGCGTTGTGGCAGGGATTAATGAAAAACTGTTTTTT. The full variable domain, rest sourced from reference TRBV29-1 and TRBJ1-4, is SAVISQKPSRDICQRGTSLTIQCQVDSQVTMMFWYRQQPGQSLTLIATANQGSEATYESGFVIDKFPISRPNLTFSTLTVSNMSPEDSSIYLCSVVAGINEKLFFGSGTQLSVL.

The chain uses TRBV6-4 and TRBJ2-1; 7 nucleotides align to TRBD1. Germline V lookup: CDR1 MRHNA, CDR2 SNTAGT. Unmatched junction bases numbered 12, after V lost 3 bases and J lost 7 bases. This CDR3 spans 16 amino acids. In nucleotides, the CDR3 is TGTGCCAGCAGTGATTCCGGGACAGAGATAGTGAATGAGCAGTTCTTC. The encoded protein is CASSDSGTEIVNEQFF.

The chain links TRBV3-1 to TRBJ2-2; 8 nucleotides match TRBD1. This CDR3 has 16 residues. The V and J ends lost 1 base and 1 base, in that order; junction bases with no gene match: 2. The V gene's germline CDR1 is LGHDT and CDR2 YNNKEL (reference sequence). The CDR3, as DNA: TGTGCCAGCAGCCAAGGGGACAGGATGAACACCGGGGAGCTGTTTTTT. Its protein is CASSQGDRMNTGELFF. Full variable domain (outside the CDR3, taken from reference TRBV3-1 and TRBJ2-2): DTAVSQTPKYLVTQMGNDKSIKCEQNLGHDTMYWYKQDSKKFLKIMFSYNNKELIINETVPNRFSPKSPDKAHLNLHINSLELGDSAVYFCASSQGDRMNTGELFFGEGSRLTVL.

The chain couples TRBV6-6 to TRBJ1-5; tentatively, D is TRBD1 (5 bases). This CDR3 spans 16 amino acids. Germline CDR1 is MNHNY and CDR2 is SVGAGI (reference sequence). The V gene lost 0 bases and the J gene lost 7 bases, with 16 bases spanning the gap. CDR3 amino acids: CASSYSGPGGGQPQHF. CDR3 in DNA: TGTGCCAGCAGTTACTCGGGGCCTGGGGGTGGACAGCCCCAGCATTTT.

The V gene is TRBV6-5, the J gene TRBJ2-3, with 7 bases aligning to TRBD1. V lost 4 bases, J lost 2 bases, and 6 bases stayed unmatched. The germline V gene has CDR1 MNHEY and CDR2 SVGAGI. The CDR3 has 15 amino acids. CDR3 bases: TGTGCCAGCAGTTTAGGGGGCAGCCCCACAGATACGCAGTATTTT. Translating gives CASSLGGSPTDTQYF.

The chain combines TRBV3-1 with TRBJ2-2; no clear D gene. The CDR3 extends over 14 amino acids. V lost 4 bases, J lost 8 bases, and 14 bases lay in between. Germline V gene lookup returns CDR1 LGHDT and CDR2 YNNKEL (reference sequence). In nucleotides, the CDR3 is TGTGCCAGCAGCCCGTCTTTAGTATCAGGGGAGCTGTTTTTT. Translating gives CASSPSLVSGELFF. The complete variable domain, with remaining parts taken from reference TRBV3-1 and TRBJ2-2, reads DTAVSQTPKYLVTQMGNDKSIKCEQNLGHDTMYWYKQDSKKFLKIMFSYNNKELIINETVPNRFSPKSPDKAHLNLHINSLELGDSAVYFCASSPSLVSGELFFGEGSRLTVL.

The chain uses TRBV12-3 or TRBV12-4 and TRBJ2-3; D gene ambiguous. This CDR3 has 11 residues. The V end was cut by 3 bases, the J end by 11 bases, with 9 bases between. CDR3 sequence reads: CASSFETGQYF. In nucleotides, the CDR3 is TGTGCCAGCAGTTTCGAGACGGGGCAGTATTTT.

This clonotype was seen a few times. This sequence joins TRBV20-1 and TRBJ2-3; 10 bases match TRBD2. Trimming cost V 3 bases and J 3 bases; bases outside gene matches: 12. The CDR3 extends over 17 amino acids. The germline V gene has CDR1 DFQATT and CDR2 SNEGSKA (reference sequence). The CDR3 DNA follows: TGCAGTGCTAGGCCAGCGGGGGGGCGTGGAAGAACAGATACGCAGTATTTT. Translated, it gives CSARPAGGRGRTDTQYF.

This clonotype has only a few counts. This chain connects TRBV15 to TRBJ2-3; D possibly corresponds to TRBD1 (6 bases). V gave up 1 base and J gave up 9 bases, with 14 bases separating them. This CDR3 contains 14 residues. Germline V gene sequence: CDR1 LNHNV, CDR2 YYDKDF (reference sequence). CDR3 loop: CATSRGDTQGTQYF. For the CDR3, the DNA is TGTGCCACCAGCAGAGGGGACACCCAAGGGACGCAGTATTTT.

J is TRBJ2-1 and V is TRBV4-2; the match to TRBD2 covers 11 bases. The CDR3 consists of 16 residues. V lost 4 bases, J lost 3 bases, and 5 bases stayed unmatched. Germline CDR1 reads LGHNA; CDR2 reads YNFKEQ. For the CDR3, the DNA is TGTGCCAGCAGCCCTAGCGGGGGGATTCTCTACAATGAGCAGTTCTTC. This codes for CASSPSGGILYNEQFF.

This chain uses TRBV20-1 with TRBJ2-3, with 9 nucleotides matching TRBD2. This CDR3 has 14 amino acids. Losses at the gene ends were 4 bases for V and 2 bases for J; bases not matched to a gene: 4. Germline V lookup: CDR1 DFQATT, CDR2 SNEGSKA (reference sequence). CDR3 amino acids: CSANSGGHTDTQYF. CDR3 in DNA: TGCAGTGCTAATAGCGGGGGACACACAGATACGCAGTATTTT.

The rearrangement uses TRBV12-3 or TRBV12-4 and TRBJ1-5; D not resolved. The CDR3 is 14 residues long. V was cut by 3 bases and J by 2 bases, with 8 bases left in between. In nucleotides, the CDR3 is TGTGCCAGCAGTTTGTCGGGCCGCAATCAGCCCCAGCATTTT. This sequence encodes CASSLSGRNQPQHF.

The chain carries TRBV27 and TRBJ2-3, with no clear D. The CDR3 is made up of 13 amino acids. CDR1 and CDR2 from the germline V gene are MNHEY and SMNVEV (reference sequence). The V gene lost 8 bases and the J gene lost 3 bases, with 12 bases spanning the gap. DNA for the CDR3: TGTGCCAGCTGTTCTACTTTTACAGATACGCAGTATTTT. Residues: CASCSTFTDTQYF.